This T cell receptor beta chain emerged from a study of blood T cells in healthy people across ages. Many counts were recorded for this clonotype. This could be a read error, since a much larger clone is one nucleotide away. Samples each had at least 6 micrograms of total RNA extracted. The CDR3 length is 16 residues. The J segment lost 6 bases and the V segment lost 6 bases, leaving 11 bases of the junction unmatched. CDR1 is MDHEN and CDR2 is SYDVKM in the germline V gene. A J-beta primer mix and a sample-barcoded 5' primer were used in a second PCR of about 6 to 12 cycles. One entry per CDR3 protein, called by TCRdb with MiXCR from the 5' RACE reads. In the table there are approximately 700,000 distinct CDR3 sequences, 32% of which are singletons.

This receptor was obtained from a woman over 75 in good health. Source material: blood. The rearrangement links TRBV28 to TRBJ2-5; 12 positions match TRBD1. CDR3 sequence: CASRNPGTGGWQTQYF. CDR3 coding DNA: TGTGCCAGCAGGAATCCCGGGACAGGGGGCTGGCAGACCCAGTACTTC.